The 5 T cell receptor beta chains in this list originate from one sample, sequenced in a study of PD-1 blockade in classical Hodgkin lymphoma. The time point here: newly diagnosed, previously untreated cHL patient sample. Clones were read by immunoSEQ multiplex PCR, and TCRdb kept only the in-frame ones, dropping some. In the table there are approximately 17,000 clones, 84% of which are singletons. What was sequenced was peripheral blood mononuclear cells (PBMCs). These receptors all stem from a human donor with classical Hodgkin lymphoma.

This rearrangement joins TRBV10-2 to TRBJ2-1; D unresolved. Germline CDR1 and CDR2: WSHSY and SAAADI. Trimming removed 8 bases from V and 0 bases from J, with 17 bases in between. There are 16 residues in the CDR3. The CDR3 protein is CASGHYDSGSYNEQFF. The CDR3 DNA is TGCGCCAGCGGCCACTATGATTCGGGCTCCTACAATGAGCAGTTCTTC.

The V call is TRBV29-1, the J call TRBJ2-1, with D perhaps TRBD2 (6 bases). Germline V CDR1 and CDR2: SQVTM, ANQGSEA. This CDR3 has 14 amino acids. Trimming removed 6 bases from V and 1 base from J, with 13 bases in between. The CDR3 spells CSVRLGGSYNEQFF. The CDR3 DNA sequence: TGCAGCGTCCGTTTGGGGGGTTCCTACAATGAGCAGTTCTTC.

This clone was seen more than once but under ten times. The V call is TRBV10-3, the J call TRBJ2-7, with D hard to call. Per germline, CDR1 ENHRY and CDR2 SYGVKD. The V and J ends lost 3 bases and 5 bases respectively, with 11 bases between them. CDR3 length equals 13 residues. CDR3 bases: TGTGCCATCAGTGAAGCACGGCCAGACGAGCAGTACTTC. Its translation is CAISEARPDEQYF.

As for this clone: The junction does not match germline at one end; this may be a read error. The chain links TRBV29-1 to TRBJ2-1; TRBD2 matches 10 bases. The CDR3 covers 15 residues. The V gene's germline CDR1 is SQVTM and CDR2 ANQGSEA. The CDR3 reads CSTTGLAVLNNGQFF. CDR3 DNA: TGCAGCACCACAGGACTAGCGGTACTTAACAATGGGCAGTTCTTC.

This chain joins TRBV7-9 and TRBJ1-1; 8 bases fit TRBD1. The V gene end was trimmed by 4 bases and the J gene end by 3 bases; junction bases not matched to a gene: 16. CDR3 length: 18 residues. CDR1 is SEHNR, CDR2 FQNEAQ, per germline (reference sequence). The CDR3 loop reads CASSSSVQGAPFYTEAFF. The CDR3 nucleotides are TGTGCCAGCAGCTCATCAGTGCAGGGGGCGCCGTTTTACACTGAAGCTTTCTTT.